This TCR beta chain was captured by sequencing in a study of shared clonotypes between healthy human individuals. The wider study: A couple of women and a few men aged 18 to 49 made up the donors.

Germline loops: CDR1 SGHRS, CDR2 YFSETQ. J gave up 3 bases and V 3 bases, and 10 bases lay outside the gene matches. The CDR3 runs to 16 residues. TCRdb keeps only in-frame clones here, not all; method: immunoSEQ multiplex PCR. This sample yields around 700,000 clones, of which about 74% are seen a single time; around 1.6% belongs to the top ten. The receptor was derived from a young woman in good health. What was sequenced was memory CD4+ T cells sorted from blood. The sample's subset: CD45RA-negative fraction. This chain connects TRBV5-1 to TRBJ2-7; TRBD1 aligns across 9 bases. The CDR3 bases are TGCGCCAGCAGCTCCCGCCCCGGGACAGGGAACTACGAGCAGTACTTC. Encoded protein: CASSSRPGTGNYEQYF.